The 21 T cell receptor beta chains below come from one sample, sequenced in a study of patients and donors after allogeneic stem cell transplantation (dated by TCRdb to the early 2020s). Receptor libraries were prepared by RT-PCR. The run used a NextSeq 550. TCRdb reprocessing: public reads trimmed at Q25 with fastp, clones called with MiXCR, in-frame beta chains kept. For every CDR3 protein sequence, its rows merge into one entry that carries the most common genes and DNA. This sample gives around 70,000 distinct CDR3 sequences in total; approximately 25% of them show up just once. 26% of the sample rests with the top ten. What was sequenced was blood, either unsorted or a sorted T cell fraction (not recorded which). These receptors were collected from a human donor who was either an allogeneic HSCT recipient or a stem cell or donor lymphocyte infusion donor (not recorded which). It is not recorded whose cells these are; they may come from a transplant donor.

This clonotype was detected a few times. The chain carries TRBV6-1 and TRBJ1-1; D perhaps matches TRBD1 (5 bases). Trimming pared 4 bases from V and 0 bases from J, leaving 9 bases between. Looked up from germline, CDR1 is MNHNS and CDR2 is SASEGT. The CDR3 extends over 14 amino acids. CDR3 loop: CASSGGLLNTEAFF. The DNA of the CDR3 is TGTGCCAGCAGTGGGGGACTGTTGAACACTGAAGCTTTCTTT.

In DNA form, the CDR3 reads TGCGCCAGCAGCTTGGGGGGACTCGGGATTGGCTACACCTTC. Amino acid sequence: CASSLGGLGIGYTF. The chain combines TRBV5-1 with TRBJ1-2; D might be TRBD1 (5 bases). The CDR3 runs to 14 residues. Per the germline V gene, CDR1 is SGHRS and CDR2 is YFSETQ. V gave up 0 bases and J gave up 7 bases, with 13 bases separating them.

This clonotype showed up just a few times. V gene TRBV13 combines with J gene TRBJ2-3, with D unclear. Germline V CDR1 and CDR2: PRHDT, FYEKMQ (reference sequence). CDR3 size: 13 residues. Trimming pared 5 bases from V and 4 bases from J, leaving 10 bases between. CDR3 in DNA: TGTGCCAGCAGCCAGATAGCAGCAGATACGCAGTATTTT. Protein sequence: CASSQIAADTQYF.

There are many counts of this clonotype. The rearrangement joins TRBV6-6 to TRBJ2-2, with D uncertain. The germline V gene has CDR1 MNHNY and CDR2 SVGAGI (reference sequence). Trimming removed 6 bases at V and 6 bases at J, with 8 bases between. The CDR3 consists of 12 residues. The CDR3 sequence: CASSKRAGELFF. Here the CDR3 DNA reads TGTGCCAGCAGCAAACGGGCCGGGGAGCTGTTTTTT.

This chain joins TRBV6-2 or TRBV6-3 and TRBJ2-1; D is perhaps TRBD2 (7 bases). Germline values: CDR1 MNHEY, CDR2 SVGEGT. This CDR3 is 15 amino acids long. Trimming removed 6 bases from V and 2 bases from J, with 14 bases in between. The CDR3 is CASSLGGPTYNEQFF. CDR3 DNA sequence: TGTGCCAGCAGCCTCGGGGGGCCAACCTACAATGAGCAGTTCTTC.

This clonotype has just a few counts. The CDR3 reads CASGSAKNTEAFF. Written as DNA, the CDR3 is TGTGCCAGCGGATCGGCAAAGAACACTGAAGCTTTCTTT. The V call is TRBV7-9, the J call TRBJ1-1; no definite D call. This CDR3 region has 13 residues. Deletions cut 8 bases from V and 1 base from J, with 11 bases between. The germline gives CDR1 SEHNR, CDR2 FQNEAQ (reference sequence).

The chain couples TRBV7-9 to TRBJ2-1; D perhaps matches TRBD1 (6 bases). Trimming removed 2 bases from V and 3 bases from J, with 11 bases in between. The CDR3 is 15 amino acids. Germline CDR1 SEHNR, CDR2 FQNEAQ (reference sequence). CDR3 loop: CASSLMGQLYNEQFF. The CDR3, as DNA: TGTGCCAGCAGCTTAATGGGACAACTCTACAATGAGCAGTTCTTC.

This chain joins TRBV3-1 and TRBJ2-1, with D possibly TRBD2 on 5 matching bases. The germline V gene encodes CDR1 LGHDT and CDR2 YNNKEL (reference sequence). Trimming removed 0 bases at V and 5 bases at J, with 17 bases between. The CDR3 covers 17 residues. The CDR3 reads CASSQDLVRSGDNEQFF. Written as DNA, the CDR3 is TGTGCCAGCAGCCAAGATCTAGTGAGAAGCGGAGACAATGAGCAGTTCTTC.

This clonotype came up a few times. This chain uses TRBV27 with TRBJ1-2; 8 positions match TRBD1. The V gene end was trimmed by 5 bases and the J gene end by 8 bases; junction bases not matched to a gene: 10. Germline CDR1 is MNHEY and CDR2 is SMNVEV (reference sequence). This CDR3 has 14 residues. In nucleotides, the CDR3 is TGTGCCAGCAGTGGTGACAGGGGAATAAGCGGCTACACCTTC. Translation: CASSGDRGISGYTF.

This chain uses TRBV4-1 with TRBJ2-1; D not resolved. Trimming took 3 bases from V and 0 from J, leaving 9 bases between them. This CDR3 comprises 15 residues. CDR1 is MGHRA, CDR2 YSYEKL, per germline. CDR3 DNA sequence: TGCGCCAGCAGCCACGGGCACTACTCCTACAATGAGCAGTTCTTC. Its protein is CASSHGHYSYNEQFF.

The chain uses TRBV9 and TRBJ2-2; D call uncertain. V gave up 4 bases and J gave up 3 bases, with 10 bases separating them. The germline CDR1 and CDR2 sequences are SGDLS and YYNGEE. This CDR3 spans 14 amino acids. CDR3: CASSLSVDTGELFF. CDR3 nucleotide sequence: TGTGCCAGCAGCCTTAGTGTGGACACCGGGGAGCTGTTTTTT.

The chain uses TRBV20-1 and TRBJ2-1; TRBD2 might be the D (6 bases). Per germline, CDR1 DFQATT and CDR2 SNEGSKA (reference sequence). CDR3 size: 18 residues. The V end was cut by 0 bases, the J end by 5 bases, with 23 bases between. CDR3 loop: CSARDGGATSRAHNEQFF. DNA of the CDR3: TGCAGTGCTAGAGACGGCGGGGCCACCTCCCGAGCCCACAATGAGCAGTTCTTC.

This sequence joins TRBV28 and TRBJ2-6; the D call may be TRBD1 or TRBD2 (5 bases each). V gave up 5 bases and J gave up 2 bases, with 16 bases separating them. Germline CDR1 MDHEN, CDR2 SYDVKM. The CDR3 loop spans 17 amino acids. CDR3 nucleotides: TGTGCCAGCAGTCACGGGCCCCGAGGGGCTGGGGCCAACGTCCTGACTTTC. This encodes CASSHGPRGAGANVLTF. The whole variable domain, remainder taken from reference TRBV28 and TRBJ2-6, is DVKVTQSSRYLVKRTGEKVFLECVQDMDHENMFWYRQDPGLGLRLIYFSYDVKMKEKGDIPEGYSVSREKKERFSLILESASTNQTSMYLCASSHGPRGAGANVLTFGAGSRLTVL.

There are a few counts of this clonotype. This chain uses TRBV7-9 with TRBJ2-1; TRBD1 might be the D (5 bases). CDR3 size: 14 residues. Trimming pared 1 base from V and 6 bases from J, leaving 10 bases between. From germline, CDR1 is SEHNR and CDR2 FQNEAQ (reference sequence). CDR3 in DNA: TGTGCCAGCAGCTTAGTGGGGCCCATCAATGAGCAGTTCTTC. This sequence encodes CASSLVGPINEQFF.

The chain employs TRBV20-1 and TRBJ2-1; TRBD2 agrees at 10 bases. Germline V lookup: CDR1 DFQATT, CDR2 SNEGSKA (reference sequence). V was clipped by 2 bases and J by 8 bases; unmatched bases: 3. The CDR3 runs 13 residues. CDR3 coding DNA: TGCAGTGCTAGAAGACTAGCGGGCTATGAGCAGTTCTTC. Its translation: CSARRLAGYEQFF.

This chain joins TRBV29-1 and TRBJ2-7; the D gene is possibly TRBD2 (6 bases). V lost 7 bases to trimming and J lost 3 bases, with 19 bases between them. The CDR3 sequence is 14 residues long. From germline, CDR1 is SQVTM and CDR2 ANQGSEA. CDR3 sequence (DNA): TGCAGCGCCCTTGGGGGGAATCGCCTCTACGAGCAGTACTTC. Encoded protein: CSALGGNRLYEQYF.

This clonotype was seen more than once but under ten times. CDR3 nucleotide sequence: TGTGCCAGCAGCCCTGGGCGATTGGGGGAGCTGTTTTTT. Its protein product is CASSPGRLGELFF. This chain joins TRBV28 and TRBJ2-2; the D is unclear. Trimming removed 6 bases from V and 8 bases from J, with 13 bases in between. There are 13 residues in the CDR3. Looked up from germline, CDR1 is MDHEN and CDR2 is SYDVKM.

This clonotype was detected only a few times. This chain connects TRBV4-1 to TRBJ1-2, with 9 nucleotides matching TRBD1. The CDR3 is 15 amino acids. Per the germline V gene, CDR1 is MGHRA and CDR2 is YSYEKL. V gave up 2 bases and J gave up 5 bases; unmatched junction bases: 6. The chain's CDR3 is CASSQLWDREYGYTF. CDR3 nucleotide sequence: TGCGCCAGCAGCCAACTGTGGGACAGGGAGTATGGCTACACCTTC.

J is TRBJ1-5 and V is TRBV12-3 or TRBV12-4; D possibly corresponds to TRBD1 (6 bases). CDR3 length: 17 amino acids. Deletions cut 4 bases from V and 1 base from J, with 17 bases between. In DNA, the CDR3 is TGTGCCAGCAGTTATGGTCACAGGGTTGAAAGCAATCAGCCCCAGCATTTT. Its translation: CASSYGHRVESNQPQHF.

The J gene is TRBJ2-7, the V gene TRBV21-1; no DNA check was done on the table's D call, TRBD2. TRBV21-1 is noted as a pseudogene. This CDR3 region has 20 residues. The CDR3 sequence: CASSRREMGLAGESSYEQYF. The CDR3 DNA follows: TGTGCCAGCAGCAGGAGAGAAATGGGGCTAGCGGGGGAGAGCTCCTACGAGCAGTACTTC.

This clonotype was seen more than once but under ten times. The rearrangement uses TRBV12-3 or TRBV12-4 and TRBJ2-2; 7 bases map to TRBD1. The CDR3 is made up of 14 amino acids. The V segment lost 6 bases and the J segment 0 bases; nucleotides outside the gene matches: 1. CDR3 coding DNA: TGTGCCAGCAGGGGGACAGCGAACACCGGGGAGCTGTTTTTT. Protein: CASRGTANTGELFF.